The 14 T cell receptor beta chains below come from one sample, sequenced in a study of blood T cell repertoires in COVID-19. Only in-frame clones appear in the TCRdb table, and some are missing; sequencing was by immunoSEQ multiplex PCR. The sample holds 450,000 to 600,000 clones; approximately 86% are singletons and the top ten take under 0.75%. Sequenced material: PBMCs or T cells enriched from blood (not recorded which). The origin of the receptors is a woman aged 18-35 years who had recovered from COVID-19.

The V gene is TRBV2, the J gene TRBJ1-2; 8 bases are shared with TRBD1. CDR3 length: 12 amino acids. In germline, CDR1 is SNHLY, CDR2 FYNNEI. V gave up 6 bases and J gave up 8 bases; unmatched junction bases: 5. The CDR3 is CASSYRDRGYTF. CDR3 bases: TGTGCCAGCAGCTACCGGGACAGGGGCTACACCTTC.

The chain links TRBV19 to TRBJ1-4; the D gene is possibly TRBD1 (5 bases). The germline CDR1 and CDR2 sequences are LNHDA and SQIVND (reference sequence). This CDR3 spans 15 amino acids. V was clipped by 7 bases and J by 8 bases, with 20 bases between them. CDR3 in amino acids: CASNKVGRGNEKLFF. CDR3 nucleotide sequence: TGTGCCAGTAATAAGGTGGGGCGAGGAAACGAAAAACTGTTTTTT.

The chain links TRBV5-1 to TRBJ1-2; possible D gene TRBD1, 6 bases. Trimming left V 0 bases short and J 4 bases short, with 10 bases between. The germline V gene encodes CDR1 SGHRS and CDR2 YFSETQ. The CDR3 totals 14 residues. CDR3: CASSLGGGSYGYTF. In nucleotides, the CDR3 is TGCGCCAGCAGCTTGGGAGGGGGAAGCTATGGCTACACCTTC. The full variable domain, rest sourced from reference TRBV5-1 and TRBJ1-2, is KAGVTQTPRYLIKTRGQQVTLSCSPISGHRSVSWYQQTPGQGLQFLFEYFSETQRNKGNFPGRFSGRQFSNSRSEMNVSTLELGDSALYLCASSLGGGSYGYTFGSGTRLTVV.

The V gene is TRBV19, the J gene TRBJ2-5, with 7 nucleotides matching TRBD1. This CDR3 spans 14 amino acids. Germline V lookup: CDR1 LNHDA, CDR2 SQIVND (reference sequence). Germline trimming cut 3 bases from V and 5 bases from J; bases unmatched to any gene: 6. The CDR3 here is CASSMDRYRETQYF. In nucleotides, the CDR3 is TGTGCCAGTAGTATGGACAGGTATAGGGAGACCCAGTACTTC.

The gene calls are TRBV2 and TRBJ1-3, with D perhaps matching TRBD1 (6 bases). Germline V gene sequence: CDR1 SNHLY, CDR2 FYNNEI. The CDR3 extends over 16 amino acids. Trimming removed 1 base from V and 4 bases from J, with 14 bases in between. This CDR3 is CASSEGPRGSGNTIYF. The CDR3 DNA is TGTGCCAGCAGTGAAGGGCCGAGGGGGTCGGGAAACACCATATATTTT.

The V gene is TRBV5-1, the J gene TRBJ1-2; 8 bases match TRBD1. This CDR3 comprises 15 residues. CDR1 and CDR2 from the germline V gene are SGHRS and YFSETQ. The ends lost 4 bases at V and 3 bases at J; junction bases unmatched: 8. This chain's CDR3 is CASSPSRGRDYGYTF. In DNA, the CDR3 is TGCGCCAGCAGCCCGAGCAGGGGGCGAGACTATGGCTACACCTTC.

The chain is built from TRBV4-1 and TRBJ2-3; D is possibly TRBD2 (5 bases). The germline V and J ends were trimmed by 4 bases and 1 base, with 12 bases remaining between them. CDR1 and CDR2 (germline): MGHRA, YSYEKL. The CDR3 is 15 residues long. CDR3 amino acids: CASSRTGFGTDTQYF. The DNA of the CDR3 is TGCGCCAGCAGCCGGACGGGGTTCGGCACAGATACGCAGTATTTT.

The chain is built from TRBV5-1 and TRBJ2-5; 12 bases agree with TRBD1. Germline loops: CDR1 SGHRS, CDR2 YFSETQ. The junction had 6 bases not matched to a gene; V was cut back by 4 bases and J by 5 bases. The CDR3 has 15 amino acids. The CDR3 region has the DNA TGCGCCAGCAGCCTCCGGGACAGGGGGCGGGAGACCCAGTACTTC. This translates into CASSLRDRGRETQYF.

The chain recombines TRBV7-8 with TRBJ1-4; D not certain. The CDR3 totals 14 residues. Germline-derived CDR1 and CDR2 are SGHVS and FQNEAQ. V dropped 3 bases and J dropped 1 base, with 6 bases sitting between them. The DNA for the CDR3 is TGTGCCAGCAGCTTCGGGGTAACTAATGAAAAACTGTTTTTT. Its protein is CASSFGVTNEKLFF.

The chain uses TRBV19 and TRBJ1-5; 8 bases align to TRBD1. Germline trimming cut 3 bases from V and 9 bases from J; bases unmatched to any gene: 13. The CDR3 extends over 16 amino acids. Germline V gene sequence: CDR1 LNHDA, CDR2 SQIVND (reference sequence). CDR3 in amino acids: CASSIADRAGLGPQHF. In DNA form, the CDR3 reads TGTGCCAGTAGTATTGCGGACAGGGCGGGTCTGGGGCCCCAGCATTTT.

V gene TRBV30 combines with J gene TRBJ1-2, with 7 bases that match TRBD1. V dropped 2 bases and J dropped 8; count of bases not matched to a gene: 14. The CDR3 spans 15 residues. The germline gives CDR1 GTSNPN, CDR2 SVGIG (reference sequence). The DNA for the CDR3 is TGTGCCTGGAGTCCCATTGTGACAGGGTATGGGGGCTACACCTTC. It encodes CAWSPIVTGYGGYTF.

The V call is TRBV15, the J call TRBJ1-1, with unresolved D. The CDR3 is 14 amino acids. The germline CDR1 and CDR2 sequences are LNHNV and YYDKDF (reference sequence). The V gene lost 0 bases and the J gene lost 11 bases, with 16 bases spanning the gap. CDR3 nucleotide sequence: TGTGCCACCAGCAGAGATTTTAGTACTATTGAGGCTTTCTTT. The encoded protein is CATSRDFSTIEAFF.

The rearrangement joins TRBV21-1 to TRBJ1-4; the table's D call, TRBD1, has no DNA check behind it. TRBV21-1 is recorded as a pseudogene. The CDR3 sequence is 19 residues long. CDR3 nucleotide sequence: TGTGCCAGCAGCAAAGCTGGGACAGGGGGCGGAGGATTTTCTGAAAAACTGTTTTTT. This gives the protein CASSKAGTGGGGFSEKLFF.

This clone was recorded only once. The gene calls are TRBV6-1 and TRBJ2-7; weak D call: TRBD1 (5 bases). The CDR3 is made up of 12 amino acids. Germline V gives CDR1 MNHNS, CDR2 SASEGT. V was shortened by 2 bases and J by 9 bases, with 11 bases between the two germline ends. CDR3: CASSEMGQGQYF. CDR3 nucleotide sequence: TGTGCCAGCAGTGAAATGGGGCAAGGGCAGTACTTC.